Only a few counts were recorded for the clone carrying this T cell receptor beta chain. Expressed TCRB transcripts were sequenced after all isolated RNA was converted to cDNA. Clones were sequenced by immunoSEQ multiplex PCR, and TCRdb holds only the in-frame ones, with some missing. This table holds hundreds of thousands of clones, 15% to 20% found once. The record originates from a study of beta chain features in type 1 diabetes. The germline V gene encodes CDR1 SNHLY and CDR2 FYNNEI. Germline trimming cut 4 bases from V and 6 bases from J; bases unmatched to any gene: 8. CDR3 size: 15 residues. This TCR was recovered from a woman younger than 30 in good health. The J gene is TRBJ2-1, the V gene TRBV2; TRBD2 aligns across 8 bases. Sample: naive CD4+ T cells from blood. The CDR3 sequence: CASSATGLAGNEQFF. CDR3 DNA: TGTGCCAGCAGTGCAACAGGACTAGCCGGCAATGAGCAGTTCTTC.